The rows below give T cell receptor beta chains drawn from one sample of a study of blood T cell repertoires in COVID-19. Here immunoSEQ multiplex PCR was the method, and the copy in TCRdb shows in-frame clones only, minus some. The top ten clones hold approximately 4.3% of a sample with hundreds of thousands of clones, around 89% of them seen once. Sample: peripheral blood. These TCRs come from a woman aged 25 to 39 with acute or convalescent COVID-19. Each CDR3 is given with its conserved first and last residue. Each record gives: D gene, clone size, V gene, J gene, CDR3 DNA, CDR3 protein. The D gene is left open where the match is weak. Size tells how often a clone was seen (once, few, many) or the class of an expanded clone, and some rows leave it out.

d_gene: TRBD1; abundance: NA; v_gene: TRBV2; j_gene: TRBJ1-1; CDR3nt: TGTGCCAGCAGTGTTGGGACAGGGGTCACTGAAGCTTTCTTT; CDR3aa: CASSVGTGVTEAFF
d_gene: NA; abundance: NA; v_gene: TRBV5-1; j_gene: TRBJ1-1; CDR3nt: TGCGCCAGCAGCCCTGGGGGGGGTGAAGCTTTCTTT; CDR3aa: CASSPGGGEAFF
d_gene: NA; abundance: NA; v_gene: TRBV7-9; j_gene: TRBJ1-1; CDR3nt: TGTGCCAGCAGCCCAACGGCGGGAGACGAAGCTTTCTTT; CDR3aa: CASSPTAGDEAFF
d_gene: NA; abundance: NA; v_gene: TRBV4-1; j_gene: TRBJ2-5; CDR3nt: TGCGCCAGCAGCCCGGTACGCACAGGGACCCAAGAGACCCAGTACTTC; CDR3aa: CASSPVRTGTQETQYF
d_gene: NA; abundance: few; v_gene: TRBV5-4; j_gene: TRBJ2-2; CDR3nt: TGTGCCAGCAGCTTGGGAACAGGGGAGGTCGGGGAGCTGTTTTTT; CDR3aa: CASSLGTGEVGELFF
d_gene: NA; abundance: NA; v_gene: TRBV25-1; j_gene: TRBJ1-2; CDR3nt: TGTGCCAGCCTAGGGGGATATCAGACTGGCTACACCTTC; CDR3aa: CASLGGYQTGYTF
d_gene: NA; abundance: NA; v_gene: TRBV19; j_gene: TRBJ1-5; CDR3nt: TGTGCCAGTAACGAGGGCGGAAATCAGCCCCAGCATTTT; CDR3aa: CASNEGGNQPQHF
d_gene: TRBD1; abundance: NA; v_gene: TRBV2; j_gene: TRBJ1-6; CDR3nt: TGTGCCAGCAGGGGGACAGGGTCGTTATATTCACCCCTCCACTTT; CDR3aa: CASRGTGSLYSPLHF
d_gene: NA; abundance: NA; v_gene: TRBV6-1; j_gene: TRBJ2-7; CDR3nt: TGTGCCAGCAGTGAGACAGACGCACCCTACGAGCAGTACTTC; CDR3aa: CASSETDAPYEQYF
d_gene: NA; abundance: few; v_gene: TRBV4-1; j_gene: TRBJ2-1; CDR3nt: TGCGCCAGCAGCCAATTCGGGGGAAGCAATGAGCAGTTCTTC; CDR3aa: CASSQFGGSNEQFF
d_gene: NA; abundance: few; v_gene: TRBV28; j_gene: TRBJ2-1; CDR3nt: TGTGCCAGCAGTTTAATGAGGTACAATGAGCAGTTCTTC; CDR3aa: CASSLMRYNEQFF
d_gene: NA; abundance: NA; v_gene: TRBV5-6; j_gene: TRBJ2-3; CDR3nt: TGTGCCAGCAGCTTGACGTCGTCGGTGGAGGGCACAGATACGCAGTATTTT; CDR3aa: CASSLTSSVEGTDTQYF
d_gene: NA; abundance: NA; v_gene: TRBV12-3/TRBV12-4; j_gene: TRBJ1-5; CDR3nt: TGTGCCAGCAGTCTCTTAAATCAGCCCCAGCATTTT; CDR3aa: CASSLLNQPQHF
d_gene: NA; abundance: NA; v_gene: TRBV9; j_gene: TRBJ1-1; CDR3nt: TGTGCCAGCAGCGTAGGGCAGGCCTTCGCTGAAGCTTTCTTT; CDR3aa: CASSVGQAFAEAFF
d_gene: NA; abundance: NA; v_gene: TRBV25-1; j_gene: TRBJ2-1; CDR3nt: TGTGCCAGCAGTGAACCCCCCGGGTATGAGCAGTTCTTC; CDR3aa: CASSEPPGYEQFF
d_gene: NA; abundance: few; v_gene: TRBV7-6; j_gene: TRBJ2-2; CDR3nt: TGTGCCAGCAGCTTTGAGAGCACCGGGGAGCTGTTTTTT; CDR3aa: CASSFESTGELFF
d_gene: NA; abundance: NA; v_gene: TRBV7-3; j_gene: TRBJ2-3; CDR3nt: TGTGCCAGCAGCTGGAGACAGCTGGATACGCAGTATTTT; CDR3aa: CASSWRQLDTQYF
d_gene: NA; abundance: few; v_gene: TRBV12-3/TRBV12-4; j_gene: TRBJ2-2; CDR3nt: TGTGCCATAGGGACTTTCGACACCGGGGAGCTGTTTTTT; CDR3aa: CAIGTFDTGELFF
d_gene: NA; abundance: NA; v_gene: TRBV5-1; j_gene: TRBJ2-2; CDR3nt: TGCGCCAGCAGCCAGGACAGTAACACCGGGGAGCTGTTTTTT; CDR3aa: CASSQDSNTGELFF
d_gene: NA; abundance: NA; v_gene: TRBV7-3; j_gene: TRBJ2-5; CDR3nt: TGTGCCAGCAGCCGGGGGGCTGCCGAGACCCAGTACTTC; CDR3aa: CASSRGAAETQYF
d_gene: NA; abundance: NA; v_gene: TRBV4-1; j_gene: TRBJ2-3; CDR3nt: TGCGCCAGCAGCCCGAGCCCCACTTTCACAGATACGCAGTATTTT; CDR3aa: CASSPSPTFTDTQYF
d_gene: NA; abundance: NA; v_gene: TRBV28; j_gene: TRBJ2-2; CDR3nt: TGTGCCACCGCCGGGGTGGTTTTCGGGGAGCTGTTTTTT; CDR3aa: CATAGVVFGELFF
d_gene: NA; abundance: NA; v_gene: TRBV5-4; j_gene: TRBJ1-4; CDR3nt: TGTGCCAGCAGCTTGAAAAGGGGAGGACTAGGGGACTATAATGAAAAACTGTTTTTT; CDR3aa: CASSLKRGGLGDYNEKLFF
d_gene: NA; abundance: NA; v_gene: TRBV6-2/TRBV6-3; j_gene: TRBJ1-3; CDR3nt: TGTGCCAGCAGTTACGGTCAGGTGAACTCTGGAAACACCATATATTTT; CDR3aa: CASSYGQVNSGNTIYF
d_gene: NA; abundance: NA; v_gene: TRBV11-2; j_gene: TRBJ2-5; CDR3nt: TGTGCCAGCAGCTACGCACAAATACAAGAGACCCAGTACTTC; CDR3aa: CASSYAQIQETQYF
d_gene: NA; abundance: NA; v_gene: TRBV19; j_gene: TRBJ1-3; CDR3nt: TGTGCCAGTACCTCGGACAGCCTCTCTGGAAACACCATATATTTT; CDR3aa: CASTSDSLSGNTIYF
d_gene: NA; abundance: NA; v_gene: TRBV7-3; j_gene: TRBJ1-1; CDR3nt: TGTGCCAGCAGCTTAACCGGGAGAAACACTGAAGCTTTCTTT; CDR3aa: CASSLTGRNTEAFF
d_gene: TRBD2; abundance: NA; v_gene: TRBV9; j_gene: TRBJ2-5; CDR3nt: TGTGCCAGCAGCGCCCGGACTAGCAGCGAGACCCAGTACTTC; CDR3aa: CASSARTSSETQYF
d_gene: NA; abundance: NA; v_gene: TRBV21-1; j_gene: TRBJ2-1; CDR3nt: TGTGCCAGACACCGGGACAGGGGGAATGAGCAGTTCTTC; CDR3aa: CARHRDRGNEQFF
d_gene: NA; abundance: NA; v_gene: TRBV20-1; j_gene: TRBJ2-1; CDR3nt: TGCAGTGCTAGGGGGCACGATGAGCAGTTCTTC; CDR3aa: CSARGHDEQFF
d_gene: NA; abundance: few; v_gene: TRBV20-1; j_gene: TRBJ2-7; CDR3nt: TGCAGTGCTAGAAAGAGGTACGAGCAGTACTTC; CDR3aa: CSARKRYEQYF
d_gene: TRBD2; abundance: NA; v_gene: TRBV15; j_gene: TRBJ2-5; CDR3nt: TGTGCCACCAGCAGAGATTATAGCGGGGGGACCTTGGGGACCCAGTACTTC; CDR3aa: CATSRDYSGGTLGTQYF
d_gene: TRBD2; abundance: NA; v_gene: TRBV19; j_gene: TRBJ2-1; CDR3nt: TGTGCCAGTAGTGCGGGACTAGCGGGGAATGGTGAGCAGTTCTTC; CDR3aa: CASSAGLAGNGEQFF
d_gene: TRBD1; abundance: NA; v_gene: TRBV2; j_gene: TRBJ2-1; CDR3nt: TGTGCCAGCAGTGGGACAGGGTTCTACAATGAGCAGTTCTTC; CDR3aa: CASSGTGFYNEQFF
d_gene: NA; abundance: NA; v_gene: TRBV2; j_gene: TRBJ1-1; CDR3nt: TGTGCCAGCAGTGTACTGGGAGGGAACACTGAAGCTTTCTTT; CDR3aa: CASSVLGGNTEAFF
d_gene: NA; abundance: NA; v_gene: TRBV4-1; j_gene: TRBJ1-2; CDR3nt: TGCGCCAGCAGCCAAGACCCATCTAACTATGGCTACACCTTC; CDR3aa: CASSQDPSNYGYTF
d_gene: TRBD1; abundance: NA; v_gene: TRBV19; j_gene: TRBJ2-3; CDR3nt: TGTGCCAGTAGTGGTGACAGGGATGAAAGCACAGATACGCAGTATTTT; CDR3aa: CASSGDRDESTDTQYF
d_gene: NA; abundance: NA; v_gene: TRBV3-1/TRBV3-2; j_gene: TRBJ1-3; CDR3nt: TGTGCCAGCAGCCAAGAGGGGGCAGGGCCTGGAAACACCATATATTTT; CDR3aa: CASSQEGAGPGNTIYF
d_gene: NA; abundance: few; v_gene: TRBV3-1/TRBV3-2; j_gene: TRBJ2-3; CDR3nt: TGTGCCAGCAGCCAAGCTCAGCGGGGCACAGATACGCAGTATTTT; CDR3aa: CASSQAQRGTDTQYF
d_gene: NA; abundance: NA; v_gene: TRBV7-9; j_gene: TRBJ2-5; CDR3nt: TGTGCCAGCAGCCCAATGACGGGGAAAGAGACCCAGTACTTC; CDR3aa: CASSPMTGKETQYF
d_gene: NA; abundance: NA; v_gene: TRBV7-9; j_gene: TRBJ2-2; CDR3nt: TGTGCCAGCCCCAGGGGGGGTCAAAACACCGGGGAGCTGTTTTTT; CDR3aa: CASPRGGQNTGELFF
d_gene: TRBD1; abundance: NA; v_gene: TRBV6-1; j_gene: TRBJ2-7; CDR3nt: TGTGCCAGCAGTGAAGACAGGGGCTACGAGCAGTACTTC; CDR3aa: CASSEDRGYEQYF
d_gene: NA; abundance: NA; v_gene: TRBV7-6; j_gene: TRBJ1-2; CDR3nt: TGTGCCAGCAGCTTAGTCGGGGGGAGTGGCTACACCTTC; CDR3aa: CASSLVGGSGYTF
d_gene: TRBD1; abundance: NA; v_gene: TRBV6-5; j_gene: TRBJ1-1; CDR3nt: TGTGCCAGCAGGAAGCGACAGGGGGCGAACACTGAAGCTTTCTTT; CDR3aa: CASRKRQGANTEAFF
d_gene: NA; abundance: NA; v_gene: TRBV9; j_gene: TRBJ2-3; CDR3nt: TGTGCCAGCAGCCGCGGTCTTCCAGATACGCAGTATTTT; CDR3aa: CASSRGLPDTQYF
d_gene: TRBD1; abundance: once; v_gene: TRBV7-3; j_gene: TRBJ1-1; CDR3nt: TGTGCCAGTAAACAGGGGTACGACACTGAAGCTTTCTTT; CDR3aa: CASKQGYDTEAFF
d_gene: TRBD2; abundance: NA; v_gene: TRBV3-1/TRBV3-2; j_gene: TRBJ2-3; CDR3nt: TGTGCCAGCAGCCAAGGTCTCCAGCGGGGGGTAGATACGCAGTATTTT; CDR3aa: CASSQGLQRGVDTQYF
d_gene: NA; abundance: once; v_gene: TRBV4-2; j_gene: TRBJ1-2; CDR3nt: TGTGCCAGCAGCCAAGGACAGGGCTACACCTTC; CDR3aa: CASSQGQGYTF